The 5 T cell receptor beta chains listed next were all sequenced from one sample in a study of regulatory T cells in long-lasting Graves disease. Time point of the sample: newly diagnosed GD, antithyroid drugs for less than 3 months. From PBMCs, RNA was extracted and then used to make the TCR library. Construction of TCR beta libraries relied on iRepertoire HTBI primers and on Arm-PCR targeting CDR3 regions. TCRdb independently ran MiXCR on the multiplex PCR reads; one entry per CDR3 protein. The sample lists around 460,000 distinct CDR3 sequences, approximately 14% occurring once. The same sample was also studied in work on T cells in Graves' hyperthyroidism and ophthalmopathy.

This material consisted of peripheral blood mononuclear cells (PBMCs), taken at new diagnosis, from a patient treated with antithyroid drugs. Receptor source: a woman in her forties or fifties with Graves disease.

The chain is built from TRBV5-1 and TRBJ1-1; D not certain. This CDR3 is 13 amino acids long. Trimming took 3 bases from V and 4 from J, leaving 10 bases between them. Per germline, CDR1 SGHRS and CDR2 YFSETQ. CDR3 bases: TGCGCCAGCAGCTGGAAGGCGGGCACTGAAGCTTTCTTT. Translating gives CASSWKAGTEAFF.

This clonotype occurred many times. The chain has TRBV30 and TRBJ1-1; 9 positions match TRBD1. Germline V gene data show CDR1 as GTSNPN and CDR2 as SVGIG (reference sequence). V shed 4 bases and J 4 bases; nucleotides not matched to a gene: 4. The CDR3 sequence is 13 residues long. CDR3 in amino acids: CAWKQGAATEAFF. The CDR3 bases are TGTGCCTGGAAACAGGGGGCGGCCACTGAAGCTTTCTTT. Based on the CDR3 plus reference TRBV30 and TRBJ1-1, the full variable domain is SQTIHQWPATLVQPVGSPLSLECTVEGTSNPNLYWYRQAAGRGLQLLFYSVGIGQISSEVPQNLSASRPQDRQFILSSKKLLLSDSGFYLCAWKQGAATEAFFGQGTRLTVV.

This clonotype was counted at least ten times. The chain links TRBV28 to TRBJ2-1, with 9 bases lining up with TRBD2. The CDR3 is 15 amino acids. Germline CDR1 reads MDHEN; CDR2 reads SYDVKM. Trimming at V came to 7 bases and at J to 8 bases, leaving 12 bases not matched to a gene. CDR3 in DNA: TGTGCCAGCACTCCCCGGACTAGCGTCTTCGATGAGCAGTTCTTC. Its translation: CASTPRTSVFDEQFF.

The V and J genes are TRBV27 and TRBJ2-7, with TRBD2 matching 9 bases. With 2 bases clipped from V and 2 bases from J, the junction kept 4 bases outside the gene matches. The CDR3 has 15 residues. CDR1 MNHEY and CDR2 SMNVEV come from the germline V gene (reference sequence). The CDR3 region is CASSLMTSGTYEQYF. The CDR3 nucleotides are TGTGCCAGCAGTTTAATGACTAGCGGCACCTACGAGCAGTACTTC.

The chain combines TRBV11-3 with TRBJ2-1; no reliable D call. Germline CDR1 SGHNT, CDR2 YENEEA. The CDR3 spans 14 residues. Trimming stripped 8 bases from V and 4 bases from J, with 15 bases between. As DNA, the CDR3 is TGTGCCAGCCAGAGGCAGCTCTCGTACAATGAGCAGTTCTTC. Translation gives CASQRQLSYNEQFF.